This T cell receptor beta chain was sequenced for a study of early T cells in non-severe SARS-CoV-2 infection. Germline V CDR1 and CDR2: SGHAT, FQNNGV. This CDR3 spans 19 amino acids. V dropped 5 bases and J dropped 7; count of bases not matched to a gene: 18. In the library, individual cDNA molecules carried attached unique molecular identifiers. TCRdb re-called the 5' RACE reads with MiXCR, one entry per CDR3 protein. The table lists tens of thousands of distinct CDR3 sequences, about 12% of them singletons, with roughly 8.3% in the top ten. The V and J genes are TRBV11-2 and TRBJ2-1; 12 bases align to TRBD2. The specimen was whole blood. The clonotype originates from an adult who was a healthcare worker with PCR-confirmed SARS-CoV-2 infection or an uninfected control (not recorded which). CDR3 residues: CASSPPAPGVTSGRNEQFF. As DNA, the CDR3 is TGTGCCAGCAGCCCGCCGGCCCCAGGGGTAACTAGCGGGAGGAATGAGCAGTTCTTC.